This T cell receptor beta chain derives from a study of blood T cell repertoires in COVID-19. For the study at large: Sites across the United States, Italy and Spain contributed samples from acute and convalescent COVID-19. PBMCs, B-cell-depleted T cells, or T cells provided the cDNA or gDNA that made up the material.

CDR3 length: 14 residues. V lost 5 bases to trimming and J lost 7 bases, with 18 bases between them. Germline loops: CDR1 MNHEY, CDR2 SVGEGT. Per the authors' pipeline: Nucleated cell counts were estimated from reference gene primer amplification. Method: immunoSEQ multiplex PCR; TCRdb's copy keeps in-frame clones and lacks some. The V and J calls and clone size come from that table; D and trimming were worked out from the DNA. The data show 100,000 to 150,000 clones, with roughly 87% seen just once and just over 6.5% held by the top ten. This TCR was sampled from a man older than 75 with active or convalescent COVID-19. The chain links TRBV6-2 or TRBV6-3 to TRBJ2-7; possibly TRBD1 for D (5 bases). The sample consisted of peripheral blood. CDR3 loop: CASSPTPGYGEQYF. The CDR3 DNA reads TGTGCCAGCAGTCCCACCCCAGGGTACGGGGAGCAGTACTTC.